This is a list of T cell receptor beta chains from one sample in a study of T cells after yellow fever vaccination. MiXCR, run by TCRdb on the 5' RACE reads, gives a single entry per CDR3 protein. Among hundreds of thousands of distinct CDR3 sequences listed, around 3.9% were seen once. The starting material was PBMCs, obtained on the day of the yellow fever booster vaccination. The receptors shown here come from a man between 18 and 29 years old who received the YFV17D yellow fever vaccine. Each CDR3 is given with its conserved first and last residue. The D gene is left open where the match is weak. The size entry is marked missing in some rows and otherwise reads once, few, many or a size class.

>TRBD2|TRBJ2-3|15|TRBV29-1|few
CSVDLRLAGMDTQYF
TGCAGCGTGGACCTTAGACTAGCCGGGATGGATACGCAGTATTTT
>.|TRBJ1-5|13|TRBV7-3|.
CASSPGDNQPQHF
TGTGCCAGCAGCCCGGGGGATAATCAGCCCCAGCATTTT
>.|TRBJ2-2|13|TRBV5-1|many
CASSLQDSGELFF
TGCGCCAGCAGCCTCCAAGATTCCGGGGAGCTGTTTTTT
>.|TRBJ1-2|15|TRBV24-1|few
CATSDGTRPFYGYTF
TGTGCCACCAGTGATGGGACACGACCCTTCTATGGCTACACCTTC
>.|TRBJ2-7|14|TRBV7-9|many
CASSHGGQSYEQYF
TGTGCCAGCAGCCACGGAGGGCAGAGCTACGAGCAGTACTTC
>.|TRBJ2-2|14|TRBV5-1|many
CASSPYRVSGELFF
TGCGCCAGCAGCCCTTACAGGGTCTCCGGGGAGCTGTTTTTT
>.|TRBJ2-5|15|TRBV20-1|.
CSARDPARGQETQYF
TGCAGTGCTAGAGATCCGGCCAGGGGCCAAGAGACCCAGTACTTC
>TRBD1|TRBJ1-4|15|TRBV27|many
CASSSRDRGTEKLFF
TGTGCCAGCAGTTCCCGGGACAGGGGTACGGAAAAACTGTTTTTT
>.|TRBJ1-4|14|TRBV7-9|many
CASTAVGGGEKLFF
TGTGCCAGCACCGCGGTGGGCGGGGGTGAAAAACTGTTTTTT
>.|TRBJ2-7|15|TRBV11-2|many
CASSVPGFPAYEQYF
TGTGCCAGCAGCGTTCCAGGGTTCCCTGCCTACGAGCAGTACTTC
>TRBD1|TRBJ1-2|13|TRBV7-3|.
CASSPSDRASYTF
TGTGCCAGCAGTCCTTCGGACAGGGCGAGTTACACCTTC